One sample yielded the 4 T cell receptor beta chains listed below, sequenced in a study of a mutant IDH1 vaccine in newly diagnosed glioma. Antigens of these TCRs are unknown. The data were produced by immunoSEQ multiplex PCR, yet TCRdb's version contains in-frame clones alone and is incomplete. Of around 45,000 clones listed, roughly 91% are singletons. Regarding time point: week 35, safety follow-up. In every dose of vaccine, 300 ug of mutant IDH1 20-mer peptide was given alongside topical imiquimod. Sequencing used PBMCs, obtained from a glioma patient whose treatment included an IDH1 peptide vaccine. The receptors shown here come from a woman in her thirties or forties with glioma.

J is TRBJ1-1 and V is TRBV15; 7 bases match TRBD1. Trimming removed 1 base from V and 6 bases from J; junction bases left unmatched: 2. Germline CDR1 LNHNV, CDR2 YYDKDF (reference sequence). CDR3 length: 13 residues. In nucleotides, the CDR3 is TGTGCCACCAGCAGAGGACAGGGCCCTGAAGCTTTCTTT. Its translation is CATSRGQGPEAFF.

The V call is TRBV2, the J call TRBJ2-1; no clear D gene. The CDR3 is 12 amino acids. Germline lookup yields CDR1 SNHLY and CDR2 FYNNEI. The germline V and J ends were trimmed by 5 bases and 4 bases, with 6 bases remaining between them. CDR3 loop: CASSYSYNEQFF. As DNA, the CDR3 is TGTGCCAGCAGTTACTCGTACAATGAGCAGTTCTTC.

This sequence joins TRBV2 and TRBJ2-1; possible D gene TRBD1, 5 bases. The CDR3 length is 13 residues. The germline CDR1 and CDR2 sequences are SNHLY and FYNNEI. Trimming pared 1 base from V and 10 bases from J, leaving 11 bases between. The CDR3 DNA reads TGTGCCAGCAGTGAAGAGGGGCCAGTAGAGCAGTTCTTC. Amino acid sequence: CASSEEGPVEQFF.

V gene TRBV5-5 combines with J gene TRBJ2-1; 9 bases fit TRBD1. V was clipped by 2 bases and J by 4 bases; unmatched bases: 7. CDR3 length equals 16 residues. Germline values: CDR1 SGHKS, CDR2 YYEKEE (reference sequence). CDR3 sequence reads: CASSFYRGLRYNEQFF. CDR3 DNA sequence: TGTGCCAGCAGCTTTTACAGGGGGCTAAGATACAATGAGCAGTTCTTC.